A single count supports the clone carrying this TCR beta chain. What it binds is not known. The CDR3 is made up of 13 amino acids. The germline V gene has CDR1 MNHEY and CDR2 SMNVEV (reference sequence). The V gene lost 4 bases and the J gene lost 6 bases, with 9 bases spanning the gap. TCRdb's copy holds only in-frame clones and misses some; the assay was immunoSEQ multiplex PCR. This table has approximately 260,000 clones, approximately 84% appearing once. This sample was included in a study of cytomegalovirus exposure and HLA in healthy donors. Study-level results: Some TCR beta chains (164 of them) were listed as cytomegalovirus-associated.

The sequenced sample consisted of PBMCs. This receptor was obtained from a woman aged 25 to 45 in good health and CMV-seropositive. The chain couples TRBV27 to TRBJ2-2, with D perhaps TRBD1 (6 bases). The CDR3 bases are TGTGCCAGCAGTTGGGCAGGGGCCGGGGAGCTGTTTTTT. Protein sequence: CASSWAGAGELFF.